This T cell receptor beta chain was recorded in a study of cytomegalovirus exposure and HLA in healthy donors (dated by TCRdb to between 2016 and 2019). About the study as a whole: According to an earlier analysis of 550 to 750 of the donors, some 180 million T cells yielded roughly 100 million unique TCR beta sequences and more than 250 Gb of sequence data. An early release covering some 640 HLA-typed donors comprised about 300 gigabases of sequencing data and tens of millions of unique TCR sequences. Of the 300 to 450 genotyped donors, approximately 80% fell in the genetic ancestry cluster associated with self-reported Caucasian donors. The study aimed to test whether signatures of past pathogen exposure could be identified by cataloging public T cell receptors. The T cell repertoires of 550 to 850 subjects were profiled by immunosequencing and related to cytomegalovirus serostatus. A separate validation cohort of roughly 120 different subjects was used in addition to the roughly 670-subject first cohort. To predict cytomegalovirus infection status, the study brought together high-throughput TCR immunosequencing, statistical association of individual TCRs with disease status, and machine learning. A later analysis re-examined previously published TCR beta repertoires from roughly 650 donors and added high-resolution HLA genotyping to investigate patterns of TCR occurrence. In the later analysis, no new phenotypic data were used to find candidate immune exposures; instead, reliance was placed on TCR beta sequences and their occurrence across donors. In an earlier analysis of about 590 of the donors, high-throughput TCR beta sequencing was used to judge whether each TCR beta V gene segment behaved as functional or pseudogenic. Alongside the repertoire data, information on donor age, sex, ethnicity and CMV serostatus was compiled. In a later genetic analysis, genome-wide SNP genotypes for about 55% of the roughly 670 donors were used, and that subset was treated as a discovery cohort. Every repertoire in the discovery cohort had been generated on one and the same sequencing platform. HLA typing included class I and class II loci at four-digit resolution. The number of typed donors differed by locus: about 620-630 for A, B, C, DRB1 and DQB1; 522 for DQA1; 606 for DPA1; and approximately 450 for DPB1. Because of strong linkage in the cohort, roughly five DR-DQ haplotypes were treated as single units for association and clustering. Among about 360 genotyped donors of the cohort, an average of about 240,000 unique TCR beta nucleotide sequences were sequenced per donor, roughly 18% of them non-productive.

The cohort comprised more than 550 healthy bone marrow donors. At the time of sampling, every cohort member was nominally healthy, though immune exposures that went unrecorded were likely present. The donor was CMV seronegative and was included in the group of hundreds of seronegative cohort members. A peripheral blood sample was provided by each donor, and peripheral blood mononuclear cells were used for TCR beta sequencing. The Qiagen DNeasy Blood Extraction Kit was used to extract genomic DNA from the blood cell samples. The receptor library was made with the immunoSEQ multiplex PCR assay. A mixture of 60 forward primers for TCR Vbeta segments and 13 reverse primers for TCR Jbeta segments was used in the multiplex PCR. The CDR3 region of rearranged TCR beta genes was amplified from genomic DNA by a multiplex PCR assay. Amplified TCR beta libraries were sequenced as 87-base-pair reads on the Illumina HiSeq System. Regarding the original processing steps: In a later analysis, 80 million or so unique TCR beta chains were counted across the 666 repertoires, and around 10 million of these chains were shared by at least two donors. A nearest-neighbor algorithm error-corrected the raw reads and collapsed the reads into unique sequences, merging closely related sequences to remove PCR and sequencing errors. To assign V, D and J gene segments, CDR3 sequences were aligned to IMGT reference sequences. For a sequence to be retained, a match of at least six nucleotides to both a V gene segment and a J gene segment was required. Rearrangements were called productive when the CDR3 lacked stop codons and stayed in frame with V and J; all others were non-productive. Following IMGT convention, CDR3 was defined as the stretch from the second conserved V-encoded cysteine up to the conserved J-encoded phenylalanine. In an earlier analysis of roughly 580 of the donors, sequences lacking an unambiguous match to a single V gene segment were excluded. In an earlier analysis of 587 of the donors, a V segment was called functional when productive rearrangements were above 56.7%, and segregating when the standard deviation between donors exceeded 5%. A statistical classification framework was developed to diagnose cytomegalovirus status using the catalog of TCR beta chain sequences. In a later analysis, TCR nucleotide sequences were compared against IMGT/GENE-DB human TR gene sequences so that V and J genes could be assigned. In a later analysis, CDR3 sequences and most-parsimonious VDJ recombination scenarios were assigned using the TCRdist pipeline. In a later analysis, each TCR beta chain was defined by its CDR3 amino acid sequence together with its V-gene family, and reads without a unique V-gene family were excluded. A later analysis removed 592 highly shared, low-generation-probability nucleotide sequences to deal with suspected cross-contamination and a sequencing artifact. For each public chain, a later analysis derived a clonal expansion index from normalized ranks of inferred template counts within each repertoire. In a later analysis, generation probabilities were computed using a VDJ recombination model fitted to out-of-frame rearrangements, and the results were checked against IGoR. In a later analysis, TCR-TCR, TCR-HLA and TCR-CMV co-occurrence was scored with hypergeometric tests, and a repertoire-size bias correction was applied to TCR pairs. To estimate false discovery rates, a later analysis permuted the HLA or CMV assignments 20 times. In a later analysis, co-occurring TCRs were grouped with DBSCAN, and TCRdist sequence similarity was added when clustering was performed within HLA-allele-positive subsets. Co-occurrence clustering excluded repertoires with fewer than 30,000 or more than 120,000 public chains, plus five with anomalous nucleotide sharing. In TCRdb, the immuneACCESS table is reduced to in-frame sequences with V and J assigned. These tables do not hold every clone; where another copy was compared, an unresolved V gene accounts for under half, and the others remain unexplained. For V, J and clone size, that table is used; D and trimming come from the DNA. The sample yields about 140,000 clones; roughly 80% were counted once. The top ten hold over 0.95% of the sample.

The sample holds a few counts of this clone. What this receptor recognizes is not known. No much larger clone is present one base from it, and per-base qualities are unavailable. Study-wide conclusions, independent of this receptor: Because HLA typing was unavailable for some donors at each locus, only the typed subset was used in association tests. Roughly uniform sequencing depth across donors was assumed in presence/absence analyses, although this assumption may not hold. The sequencing pipeline was judged likely to have produced a cluster of highly shared sequence variants as a technical artifact. The only immune exposure information available for the cohort was CMV serostatus. While some public TCRs were present in many individuals, most TCR sequences turned up only very rarely across donors. An earlier analysis of 587 of the donors showed that most TCR beta V segments appeared in productive rearrangements either about 90% or about 30% of the time, which broadly matched IMGT annotations. Assigning TCR associations to individual alleles was difficult when HLA alleles, especially DR and DQ, strongly co-occurred. According to a later analysis, most CMV-associated TCR beta chains appeared to be HLA-restricted, and the HLA associations seemed to be driven largely by CMV exposure. Linkage disequilibrium might explain the correlated functional status among segregating V segments, but an unknown experimental factor could not be ruled out. In a later analysis, HLA-associated TCR beta chains were found to be more clonally expanded and to have lower generation probabilities than equally common non-associated chains. The authors suggested that the approach could potentially be generalized to other disease states and immunological phenotypes. The cohort was sequenced for TCR beta chains only, and without alpha or paired-chain data the features that could be detected were limited. In a later analysis, TCR association rates were found to vary across HLA loci, with the most associated TCRs seen for DRB1 alleles and the fewest for HLA-C alleles. In both the original and validation cohorts, the classifier was reported to diagnose cytomegalovirus status with high specificity and sensitivity. In a later analysis, several top co-occurrence clusters were reported to appear linked to parvovirus B19, influenza, CMV and Epstein-Barr virus. Three of the identified cytomegalovirus-associated TCR beta chains were confirmed in vitro to be specific for cytomegalovirus antigens. In a later genetic analysis, a missense DCLRE1C variant was associated with V-gene and J-gene trimming of TCR beta chains, and the association was replicated in an independent cohort. A total of 150 or so TCR beta chains were listed by the study as associated with cytomegalovirus. A further reported finding was that TCR beta sequences accurately predicted the HLA-A and HLA-B alleles for most subjects in the first cohort. Because counts were too low, under 20 rarely observed V segments, including chromosome 9 orphons, were left out of the earlier analysis of a few hundred of the donors. Compared with the roughly 670-donor mean, donors in an Asian-associated ancestry cluster had fewer N-insertions in productive TCRs, according to a later genetic analysis. In a later analysis, around 17,000 TCR beta sequences were associated with specific HLA alleles at a false discovery rate of 0.05.

This receptor was identified in a female donor in good health and CMV-seronegative. Sequencing was done on a sample of PBMCs.

The DNA is TGTGCCAGCAGCCAAGATCAGCACAGGGAAAACTCTGAAGCTTTCTTT. This encodes CASSQDQHRENSEAFF. The sequence is built from TRBV14 and TRBJ1-1; 6 matching bases give a weak D call of TRBD1. The germline V gene sets CDR1 to SGHDN and CDR2 to FVKESK. Counted from cysteine to phenylalanine, this CDR3 has 16 amino acids. Only the CDR3 portion is preserved as DNA: 48 bases, with reading frame beginning at the first base. Trimming at the junction amounts to 0 bases on V and 6 bases on J, and the germline ends lie 17 bases apart.